The 7 T cell receptor beta chains below were found in one sample sequenced in a study of neurological immune-mediated disorders. Regarding time point: longitudinal time-point 2. MiXCR was run by TCRdb on the 5' RACE reads, yielding one entry per CDR3 protein. This repertoire shows fewer than 70,000 distinct CDR3 sequences, about 8.9% found once; its top ten account for roughly an eighth. Input material: PBMCs. The receptor set was obtained from a man aged 25 to 40 in good health.

This clonotype was observed at least ten times. V and J are TRBV18 and TRBJ1-2; D may be TRBD1 (6 bases). Trimming removed 6 bases at V and 2 bases at J, with 13 bases between. Germline CDR1 reads KGHSH; CDR2 reads LQKENI. The CDR3 is 14 residues long. CDR3 amino acids: CASSPGTTNYGYTF. For the CDR3, the DNA is TGTGCCAGCTCCCCCGGGACAACCAACTATGGCTACACCTTC.

This chain connects TRBV7-6 to TRBJ2-1, with D perhaps TRBD1 (5 bases). The length of the CDR3 is 13 residues. CDR1 is SGHVS and CDR2 is FNYEAQ in the germline V gene. Between the trimmed V and J ends, which lost 5 bases and 6 bases, there was a span of 11 bases. The CDR3 nucleotides read TGTGCCAGCAGCCAATATGACAGCAATGAGCAGTTCTTC. Residues: CASSQYDSNEQFF.

The chain recombines TRBV5-5 with TRBJ2-3; D unclear. V lost 4 bases and J lost 4, with 16 bases in between. This CDR3 region has 15 residues. Looked up from germline, CDR1 is SGHKS and CDR2 is YYEKEE (reference sequence). In nucleotides, the CDR3 is TGTGCCAGCAGCAAGTTAGAGGAAGTGGCAGATACGCAGTATTTT. Amino acids: CASSKLEEVADTQYF.

The chain combines TRBV18 with TRBJ2-7; TRBD1 aligns across 7 bases. The CDR3 sequence is 13 residues long. The V gene's germline CDR1 is KGHSH and CDR2 LQKENI. The V segment lost 3 bases and the J segment 6 bases; nucleotides outside the gene matches: 5. As DNA, the CDR3 is TGTGCCAGCTCACCCCTACAGGGGCTCGAGCAGTACTTC. Its translation is CASSPLQGLEQYF.

The V and J genes are TRBV5-1 and TRBJ1-6; TRBD1 aligns across 7 bases. J was trimmed by 6 bases and V by 0 bases; bases with no gene match: 3. Germline CDR1 and CDR2: SGHRS and YFSETQ. The CDR3 sequence is 15 residues long. DNA for the CDR3: TGCGCCAGCAGCTTGGGAAGGGGGCTTAATTCACCCCTCCACTTT. Protein sequence: CASSLGRGLNSPLHF. Complete variable domain (other parts from reference TRBV5-1 and TRBJ1-6): KAGVTQTPRYLIKTRGQQVTLSCSPISGHRSVSWYQQTPGQGLQFLFEYFSETQRNKGNFPGRFSGRQFSNSRSEMNVSTLELGDSALYLCASSLGRGLNSPLHFGNGTRLTVT.

This clonotype was observed many times. This chain connects TRBV5-1 to TRBJ2-1, with D possibly being TRBD2 (6 bases). The CDR3 length is 15 residues. V was clipped by 2 bases and J by 0 bases, with 9 bases between them. Germline lookup yields CDR1 SGHRS and CDR2 YFSETQ. The CDR3 sequence: CASSFMTSSYNEQFF. The CDR3 nucleotides read TGCGCCAGCAGCTTTATGACTAGCTCCTACAATGAGCAGTTCTTC. Drawing the rest from reference TRBV5-1 and TRBJ2-1, the complete variable domain is KAGVTQTPRYLIKTRGQQVTLSCSPISGHRSVSWYQQTPGQGLQFLFEYFSETQRNKGNFPGRFSGRQFSNSRSEMNVSTLELGDSALYLCASSFMTSSYNEQFFGPGTRLTVL.

This clonotype turned up a few times. This chain links TRBV11-2 with TRBJ1-1; possible D gene TRBD1, 6 bases. The V gene lost 3 bases and the J gene lost 1 base, with 12 bases spanning the gap. Germline V gene lookup returns CDR1 SGHAT and CDR2 FQNNGV. The CDR3 covers 15 residues. The CDR3 protein is CASSFEGGRNTEAFF. DNA of the CDR3: TGTGCCAGCAGCTTTGAGGGGGGCCGGAACACTGAAGCTTTCTTT.